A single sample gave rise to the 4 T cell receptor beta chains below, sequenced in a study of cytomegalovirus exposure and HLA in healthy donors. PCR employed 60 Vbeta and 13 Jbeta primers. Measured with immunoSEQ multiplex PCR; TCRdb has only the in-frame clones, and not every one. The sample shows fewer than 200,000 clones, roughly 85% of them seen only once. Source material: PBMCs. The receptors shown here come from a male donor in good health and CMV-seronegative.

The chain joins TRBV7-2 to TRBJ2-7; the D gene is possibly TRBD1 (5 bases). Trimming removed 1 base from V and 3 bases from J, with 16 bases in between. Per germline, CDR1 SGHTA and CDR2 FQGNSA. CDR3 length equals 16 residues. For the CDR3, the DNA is TGTGCCAGCAGCTTAGGTCGGGCAGGGTCGTACTACGAGCAGTACTTC. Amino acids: CASSLGRAGSYYEQYF. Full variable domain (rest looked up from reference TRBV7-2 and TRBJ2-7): GAGVSQSPSNKVTEKGKDVELRCDPISGHTALYWYRQSLGQGLEFLIYFQGNSAPDKSGLPSDRFSAERTGGSVSTLTIQRTQQEDSAVYLCASSLGRAGSYYEQYFGPGTRLTVT.

The CDR3 sequence: CASSQASGGLYNEQFF. The DNA for the CDR3 is TGTGCCAGCAGCCAAGCCAGCGGGGGGCTCTACAATGAGCAGTTCTTC. This chain uses TRBV14 with TRBJ2-1, with 9 bases aligning to TRBD2. This CDR3 has 16 amino acids. V lost 1 base to trimming and J lost 3 bases; unmatched junction nucleotides: 4. Germline V gene lookup returns CDR1 SGHDN and CDR2 FVKESK. The full variable domain, rest sourced from reference TRBV14 and TRBJ2-1, is EAGVTQFPSHSVIEKGQTVTLRCDPISGHDNLYWYRRVMGKEIKFLLHFVKESKQDESGMPNNRFLAERTGGTYSTLKVQPAELEDSGVYFCASSQASGGLYNEQFFGPGTRLTVL.

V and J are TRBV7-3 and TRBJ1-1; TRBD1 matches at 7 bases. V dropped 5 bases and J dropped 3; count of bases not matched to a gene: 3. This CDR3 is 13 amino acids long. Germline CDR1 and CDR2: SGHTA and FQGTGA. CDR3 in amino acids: CASSTDRDTEAFF. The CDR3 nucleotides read TGTGCCAGCAGCACCGACAGGGACACTGAAGCTTTCTTT. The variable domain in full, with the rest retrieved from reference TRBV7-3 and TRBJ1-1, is GAGVSQTPSNKVTEKGKYVELRCDPISGHTALYWYRQSLGQGPEFLIYFQGTGAADDSGLPNDRFFAVRPEGSVSTLKIQRTERGDSAVYLCASSTDRDTEAFFGQGTRLTVV.

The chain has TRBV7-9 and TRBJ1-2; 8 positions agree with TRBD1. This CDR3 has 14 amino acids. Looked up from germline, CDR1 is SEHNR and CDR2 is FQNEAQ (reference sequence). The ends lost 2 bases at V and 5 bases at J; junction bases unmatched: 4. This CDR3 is CASSLQGALYGYTF. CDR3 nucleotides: TGTGCCAGCAGCTTACAGGGGGCTCTGTATGGCTACACCTTC.